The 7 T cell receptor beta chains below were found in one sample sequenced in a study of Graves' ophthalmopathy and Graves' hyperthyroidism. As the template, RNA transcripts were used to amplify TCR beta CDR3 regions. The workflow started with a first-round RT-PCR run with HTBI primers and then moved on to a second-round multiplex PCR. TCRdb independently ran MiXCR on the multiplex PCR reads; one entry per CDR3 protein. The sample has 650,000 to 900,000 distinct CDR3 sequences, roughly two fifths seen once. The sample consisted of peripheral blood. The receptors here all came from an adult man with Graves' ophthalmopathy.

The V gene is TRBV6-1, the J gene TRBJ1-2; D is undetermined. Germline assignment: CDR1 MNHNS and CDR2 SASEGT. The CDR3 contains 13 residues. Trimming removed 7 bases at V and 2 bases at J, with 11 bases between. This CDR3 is CASNPYQNYGYTF. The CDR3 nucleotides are TGTGCCAGCAACCCGTATCAAAACTATGGCTACACCTTC.

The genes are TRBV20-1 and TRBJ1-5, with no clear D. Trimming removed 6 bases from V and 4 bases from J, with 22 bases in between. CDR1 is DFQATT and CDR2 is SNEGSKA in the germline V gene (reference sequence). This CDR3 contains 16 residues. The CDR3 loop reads CSAVDIGGFKNQPQHF. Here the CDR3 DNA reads TGCAGTGCCGTAGACATTGGAGGTTTTAAGAATCAGCCCCAGCATTTT.

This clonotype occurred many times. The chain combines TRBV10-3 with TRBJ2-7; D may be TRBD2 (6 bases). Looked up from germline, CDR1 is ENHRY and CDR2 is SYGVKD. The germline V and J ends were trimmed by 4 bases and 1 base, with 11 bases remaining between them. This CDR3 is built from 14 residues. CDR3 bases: TGTGCCATCAGTGCGGCGGGACCTTCCTACGAGCAGTACTTC. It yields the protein CAISAAGPSYEQYF.

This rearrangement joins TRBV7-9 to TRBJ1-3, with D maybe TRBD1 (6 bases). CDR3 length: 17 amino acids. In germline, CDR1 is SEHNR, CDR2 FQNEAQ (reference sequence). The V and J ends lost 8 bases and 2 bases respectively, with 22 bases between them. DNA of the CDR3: TGTGCCAGCGACCGAGGGGGTGGGGGGCCACCTGGAAACACCATATATTTT. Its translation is CASDRGGGGPPGNTIYF.

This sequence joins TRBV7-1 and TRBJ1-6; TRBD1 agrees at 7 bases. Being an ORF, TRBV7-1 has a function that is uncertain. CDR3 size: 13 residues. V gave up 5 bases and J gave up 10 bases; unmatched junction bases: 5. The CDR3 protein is CASSQGVSSPLHF. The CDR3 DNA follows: TGTGCCAGCAGCCAGGGGGTTTCCTCACCCCTCCACTTT.

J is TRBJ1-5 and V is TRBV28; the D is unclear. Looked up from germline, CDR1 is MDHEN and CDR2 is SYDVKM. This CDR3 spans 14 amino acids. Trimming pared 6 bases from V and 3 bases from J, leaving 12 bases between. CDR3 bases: TGTGCCAGCAGACTCCGGGCCTTCAATCAGCCCCAGCATTTT. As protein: CASRLRAFNQPQHF.

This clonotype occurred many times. The CDR3 bases are TGCAGCGTGGGGGGACAGGGCCAGGAGACCCAGTACTTC. It yields the protein CSVGGQGQETQYF. The chain recombines TRBV29-1 with TRBJ2-5, with 9 nucleotides matching TRBD1. The germline CDR1 and CDR2 sequences are SQVTM and ANQGSEA. This CDR3 is built from 13 residues. J was trimmed by 5 bases and V by 6 bases; bases with no gene match: 7. The whole variable domain, remainder taken from reference TRBV29-1 and TRBJ2-5, is SAVISQKPSRDICQRGTSLTIQCQVDSQVTMMFWYRQQPGQSLTLIATANQGSEATYESGFVIDKFPISRPNLTFSTLTVSNMSPEDSSIYLCSVGGQGQETQYFGPGTRLLVL.